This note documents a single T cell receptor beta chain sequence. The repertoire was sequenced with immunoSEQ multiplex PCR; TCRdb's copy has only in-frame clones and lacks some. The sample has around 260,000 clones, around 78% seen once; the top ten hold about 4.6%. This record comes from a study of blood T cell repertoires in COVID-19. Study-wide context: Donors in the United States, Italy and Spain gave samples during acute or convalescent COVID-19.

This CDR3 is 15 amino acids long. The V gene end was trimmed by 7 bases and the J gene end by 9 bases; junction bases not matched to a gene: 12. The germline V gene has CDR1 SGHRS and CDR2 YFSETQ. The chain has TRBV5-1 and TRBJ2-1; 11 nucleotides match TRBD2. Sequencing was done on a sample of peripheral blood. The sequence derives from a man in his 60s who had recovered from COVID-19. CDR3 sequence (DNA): TGCGCCAGCCGAATACAACTAGCGGGAGAAGGTGAGCAGTTCTTC. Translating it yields CASRIQLAGEGEQFF.